This T cell receptor beta chain was captured by sequencing in a study of blood T cells in healthy people across ages. A sample-barcoded 5' primer and a J-beta primer mix were used in a second PCR of roughly 6 to 11 cycles. Every single cDNA molecule received a tag from a template-switch adaptor with 12 random nucleotides. MiXCR was run by TCRdb on the 5' RACE reads, yielding one entry per CDR3 protein. Among about 760,000 distinct CDR3 sequences listed, approximately 60% were seen once. This clonotype appeared a single time. The CDR3 runs to 15 residues. V was cut by 0 bases and J by 7 bases, with 15 bases left in between. Germline CDR1 reads SGHDN; CDR2 reads FVKESK.

Sequenced material: blood. The TCR sequence derives from a man aged 35 to 55 in good health. The V call is TRBV14, the J call TRBJ1-2; possibly TRBD1 for D (6 bases). This CDR3 is CASSQDAPGASGYTF. The CDR3 nucleotides are TGTGCCAGCAGCCAAGATGCCCCGGGGGCGAGTGGCTACACCTTC.